The 20 T cell receptor beta chains reported below all come from one sample, sequenced in a study of monozygotic twins with inflammatory bowel disease. TCRdb reprocessed the 5' RACE reads; each CDR3 protein has one entry and no DNA is given. Its clone listing holds about 380,000 distinct CDR3 sequences. The sample consisted of blood. Source of these receptors: a human donor with ulcerative colitis or Crohn's disease, or a healthy co-twin of an affected twin (not recorded which).

This chain joins TRBV24-1 and TRBJ2-1. The germline V gene encodes CDR1 KGHDR and CDR2 SFDVKD. The CDR3 has 19 residues. CDR3 region: CATSDLPTASGLKECEQFF.

This chain uses TRBV11-3 with TRBJ2-1; TCRdb indicates TRBD1, and absent DNA this call remains unverified. The CDR3 runs 13 residues. Germline-derived CDR1 and CDR2 are SGHNT and YENEEA. The CDR3 region is CASSLTGDNEQLF.

V gene TRBV6-2 or TRBV6-3 combines with J gene TRBJ2-1; TCRdb proposes TRBD1, but this gene call is untestable without DNA. The CDR3 spans 19 residues. CDR1 MNHEY and CDR2 SVGEGT come from the germline V gene. This CDR3 is CATSGDRSHTGIVYNEQFF.

V is TRBV7-2 and J is TRBJ2-1. The CDR3 has 14 amino acids. Germline V gene lookup returns CDR1 SGHTA and CDR2 FQGNSA. CDR3 loop: CASSLTAALGEQFF.

The V and J genes are TRBV12-3 or TRBV12-4 and TRBJ1-1; TCRdb's D gene call, TRBD1, goes unchecked for lack of DNA. This CDR3 has 14 residues. This CDR3 is CASSFETANTEAFF.

V and J are TRBV5-6 and TRBJ2-1; checking the TCRdb D call of TRBD1 is not possible without DNA. The germline gives CDR1 SGHDT, CDR2 YYEEEE. The CDR3 covers 13 residues. The CDR3 sequence: CASSQQVVDEQFF.

The rearrangement joins TRBV7-8 to TRBJ2-7; TCRdb calls TRBD1, which cannot be checked without DNA. CDR1 is SGHVS and CDR2 is FQNEAQ in the germline V gene. The CDR3 totals 13 residues. The CDR3: CASSPRQTYEQYF. Combining the CDR3 with reference TRBV7-8 and TRBJ2-7 gives the whole variable domain GAGVSQSPRYKVAKRGQDVALRCDPISGHVSLFWYQQALGQGPEFLTYFQNEAQLDKSGLPSDRFFAERPEGSVSTLKIQRTQQEDSAVYLCASSPRQTYEQYFGPGTRLTVT.

The chain carries TRBV11-1 and TRBJ2-7; as DNA is missing, the TRBD1 call by TCRdb cannot be tested. Germline V gene sequence: CDR1 SGHAT, CDR2 FQDESV (reference sequence). The length of the CDR3 is 12 residues. The CDR3 spells CASSFGIYEQYF. Full variable domain (missing parts from reference TRBV11-1 and TRBJ2-7): EAEVAQSPRYKITEKSQAVAFWCDPISGHATLYWYRQILGQGPELLVQFQDESVVDDSQLPKDRFSAERLKGVDSTLKIQPAELGDSAMYLCASSFGIYEQYFGPGTRLTVT.

The rearrangement joins TRBV6-2 or TRBV6-3 to TRBJ2-1. Germline V CDR1 and CDR2: MNHEY, SVGEGT. The CDR3 sequence is 11 residues long. CDR3 sequence reads: CASLYYNEQFF.

This CDR3 is CSARDRNSNQPQHF. This rearrangement joins TRBV20-1 to TRBJ1-5; the D call of TRBD1 rests on TCRdb alone, since no DNA is present to check it. CDR3 length: 14 amino acids. Germline CDR1 is DFQATT and CDR2 is SNEGSKA (reference sequence).

V is TRBV20-1 and J is TRBJ1-6; absent DNA, TCRdb's TRBD1 call cannot be checked. Germline values: CDR1 DFQATT, CDR2 SNEGSKA (reference sequence). The CDR3 spans 14 residues. CDR3 amino acids: CRKIGTEKNSPLHF.

The rearrangement joins TRBV12-3 or TRBV12-4 to TRBJ2-3; TCRdb picks TRBD1, but there is no DNA to check that call. The CDR3 contains 14 residues. The CDR3 loop is CASSFSPRGDTQYF.

The V and J genes are TRBV5-1 and TRBJ1-5; TCRdb designates TRBD1, a call that cannot be tested without DNA. CDR1 and CDR2 (germline): SGHRS, YFSETQ. The CDR3 has 15 amino acids. The CDR3 spells CASSLTSGTGQPQHF.

J is TRBJ2-3 and V is TRBV5-1; the D gene TCRdb calls, TRBD2, cannot be checked with no DNA. Germline V gene lookup returns CDR1 SGHRS and CDR2 YFSETQ. This CDR3 region has 15 residues. CDR3 sequence reads: CASSSGGRDTDTQYF.

This chain connects TRBV5-1 to TRBJ1-3. CDR1 is SGHRS, CDR2 YFSETQ, per germline. The CDR3 is made up of 16 amino acids. CDR3 sequence reads: CASSLDLMSSGNTIYF.

The V and J genes are TRBV20-1 and TRBJ2-1; TCRdb picks TRBD1, but there is no DNA to check that call. The CDR3 length is 15 residues. From germline, CDR1 is DFQATT and CDR2 SNEGSKA (reference sequence). The CDR3 loop is CSAAKGGTGNNEQFF.

The chain has TRBV2 and TRBJ2-2; TCRdb's D call, TRBD1, is unchecked because there is no DNA. CDR1 and CDR2 from the germline V gene are SNHLY and FYNNEI. The CDR3 totals 16 residues. The CDR3 region is CASRKMLQVNTGELFF.

CDR3 loop: CASSAAKRLANTGELFF. J is TRBJ2-2 and V is TRBV3-1; there is no DNA to check the TCRdb D call of TRBD2. There are 17 residues in the CDR3. The germline CDR1 and CDR2 sequences are LGHDT and YNNKEL (reference sequence).

V usage is TRBV6-5 and J usage is TRBJ1-6. CDR1 and CDR2 (germline): MNHEY, SVGAGI. The CDR3 spans 13 residues. The CDR3 region is CASRVTYNSPLHF.

The CDR3 region is CASRLQGALPGELFF. This rearrangement joins TRBV6-1 to TRBJ2-2; TCRdb names TRBD1, which stays unverified in the absence of DNA. Looked up from germline, CDR1 is MNHNS and CDR2 is SASEGT. This CDR3 contains 15 residues.